This is a list of T cell receptor beta chains from one sample in a study of CD8+ T cells in alopecia areata. TCRdb's table, derived via immunoSEQ multiplex PCR, lists solely in-frame clones and lacks some. The sample yields roughly 140,000 clones, about 47% seen once. This material consisted of CD4+ T cells sorted from blood, taken at week 0. The receptors shown here come from a human donor with alopecia areata. The CDR3 runs from the conserved cysteine through the conserved F or W. The D gene is left open where the match is weak. Clone size is given for some rows only: seen once, a few or many times, or a class if the clone is expanded.

len	j_gene	abundance	v_gene	d_gene	CDR3aa	CDR3nt
16	TRBJ2-2	-	TRBV7-2	TRBD2	CASSLAGLAVTGELFF	TGTGCCAGCAGCCTCGCGGGACTAGCGGTAACCGGGGAGCTGTTTTTT
16	TRBJ2-5	-	TRBV11-2	TRBD1	CASSFPTGGFQETQYF	TGTGCCAGCAGCTTTCCGACAGGGGGATTCCAAGAGACCCAGTACTTC
17	TRBJ2-6	few	TRBV25-1	-	CASGGSFGVSGANVLTF	TGTGCCAGCGGGGGCTCTTTCGGGGTCTCTGGGGCCAACGTCCTGACTTTC
13	TRBJ2-3	few	TRBV5-1	TRBD1	CASRGTETDTQYF	TGCGCCAGCAGAGGGACAGAAACAGATACGCAGTATTTT
16	TRBJ2-4	-	TRBV7-2	-	CASSQGHIIAKNIQYF	TGTGCCAGCAGCCAAGGCCATATTATAGCCAAAAACATTCAGTACTTC
14	TRBJ2-4	once	TRBV6-5	-	CASGPVGVKNIQYF	TGTGCCAGCGGCCCCGTGGGGGTCAAAAACATTCAGTACTTC
13	TRBJ1-2	-	TRBV28	TRBD1	CASSPGTDYGYTF	TGTGCCAGCAGCCCCGGGACAGACTATGGCTACACCTTC
20	TRBJ1-3	-	TRBV23-1	-	CASSHWRDGDDFSSGNTIYF	TGCGCCAGCAGTCACTGGCGGGACGGAGACGATTTTAGCTCTGGAAACACCATATATTTT
13	TRBJ2-5	-	TRBV7-2	-	CASSYSRQETQYF	TGTGCCAGCAGCTACTCGAGACAAGAGACCCAGTACTTC
15	TRBJ1-2	-	TRBV4-2	-	CASSLHAGAKDGYTF	TGTGCCAGCAGCCTCCATGCAGGGGCGAAAGATGGCTACACCTTC
14	TRBJ2-4	-	TRBV15	-	CATSRDIAKNIQYF	TGTGCCACCAGCAGAGATATAGCCAAAAACATTCAGTACTTC
14	TRBJ2-7	few	TRBV19	TRBD2	CASSLAGGAYEQYF	TGTGCCAGTAGTCTAGCGGGAGGGGCCTACGAGCAGTACTTC
13	TRBJ2-7	-	TRBV5-1	TRBD1	CASSATGSYEQYF	TGCGCCAGCAGCGCGACAGGGTCCTACGAGCAGTACTTC
13	TRBJ2-7	few	TRBV5-1	TRBD1	CASSARQGSEQYF	TGCGCCAGCAGCGCAAGACAGGGGAGTGAGCAGTACTTC
16	TRBJ2-7	-	TRBV18	-	CASSPVSGTSSYEQYF	TGTGCCAGCTCACCGGTCAGCGGCACCTCCTCCTACGAGCAGTACTTC
14	TRBJ2-7	-	TRBV18	-	CASSPRKGPYEQYF	TGTGCCAGCTCACCACGTAAGGGACCCTACGAGCAGTACTTC
15	TRBJ2-1	few	TRBV29-1	-	CSVPRAASSYNEQFF	TGCAGCGTCCCTAGAGCGGCCAGCTCCTACAATGAGCAGTTCTTC
14	TRBJ2-7	-	TRBV19	-	CASSRYTGAYEQYF	TGTGCCAGTAGTAGGTACACCGGAGCCTACGAGCAGTACTTC
14	TRBJ2-5	few	TRBV11-2	TRBD2	CASSLTSGTSNQYF	TGTGCCAGCAGCTTAACCTCCGGGACTAGTAACCAGTACTTC
12	TRBJ2-7	once	TRBV29-1	-	CSFQGATYEQYF	TGCAGTTTTCAGGGAGCAACCTACGAGCAGTACTTC
15	TRBJ2-2	-	TRBV7-2	-	CASSLAGIPTGELFF	TGTGCCAGCAGCTTAGCGGGCATACCCACCGGGGAGCTGTTTTTT
13	TRBJ2-5	-	TRBV10-3	-	CAISGGRERAQYF	TGTGCCATCAGCGGGGGCAGGGAGAGAGCCCAGTACTTC
13	TRBJ2-7	-	TRBV5-1	-	CASSGGQNYEQYF	TGCGCCAGCAGCGGCGGACAGAATTACGAGCAGTACTTC
13	TRBJ1-5	-	TRBV19	-	CASSIAGVQPQHF	TGTGCCAGTAGTATAGCAGGGGTCCAGCCCCAGCATTTT